A single sample is the source of the 24 T cell receptor beta chains below, sequenced in a study of Graves' ophthalmopathy and Graves' hyperthyroidism. The authors amplified TCR beta CDR3 regions from RNA transcripts. HTBI primers served in a first-round RT-PCR, which a second-round multiplex PCR followed. One entry per CDR3 protein results from TCRdb running MiXCR on the multiplex PCR reads. The table lists about 740,000 distinct CDR3 sequences, around 40% of them singletons. The sample comprised peripheral blood. The receptors stem from an adult man with Graves' ophthalmopathy.

In the case of this clonotype: The DNA is left out, because the CDR3 cannot be placed on it with certainty; the CDR3 is given as TCRdb lists it. This chain links TRBV30 with TRBJ1-1; whether TRBD1, the table's D call, matches the DNA was not checked. The CDR3 has 10 amino acids, counting both end residues. From germline, CDR1 is GTSNPN and CDR2 SVGIG (reference sequence). The CDR3 spells CAWGQGITFF.

The count of this clonotype is one. A junction boundary mismatches the germline segment, possibly from a read error. The chain is built from TRBV7-9 and TRBJ1-4; no reliable D call. The CDR3 length is 9 residues. CDR1 and CDR2 from the germline V gene are SEHNR and FQNEAQ (reference sequence). CDR3 DNA sequence: TGTGCCAGCAGCCCCGACCTGGGGTTT. It is translated as CASSPDLGF.

The gene calls are TRBV11-2 and TRBJ1-2; D uncertain. CDR1 and CDR2 from the germline V gene are SGHAT and FQNNGV. The CDR3 length is 9 residues. V was cut by 7 bases and J by 13 bases, with 10 bases left in between. The CDR3 reads CASTIFGTF. In nucleotides, the CDR3 is TGTGCCAGCACCATTTTTGGCACCTTC.

V and J are TRBV2 and TRBJ1-6, with a possible D match to TRBD1 (6 bases). CDR1 SNHLY and CDR2 FYNNEI come from the germline V gene. The ends were cut back, 5 bases at V and 8 bases at J, with 10 bases in the middle. The CDR3 is 13 amino acids. The DNA of the CDR3 is TGTGCCAGCAGTTACCACAGGGATTCACCCCTCCACTTT. Translation gives CASSYHRDSPLHF.

The chain has TRBV11-1 and TRBJ1-2; no clear D gene. Germline values: CDR1 SGHAT, CDR2 FQDESV (reference sequence). The CDR3 has 14 amino acids. V was trimmed by 3 bases and J by 6 bases, leaving 14 bases between them. The CDR3 nucleotides are TGTGCCAGCAGCTTGCAAGGGAACCCCCATGGCTACACCTTC. Translating it yields CASSLQGNPHGYTF.

The genes are TRBV25-1 and TRBJ1-2, with 10 nucleotides matching TRBD1. The CDR3 totals 14 residues. V lost 6 bases and J lost 12; bases outside the gene matches: 13. The germline V gene encodes CDR1 MGHDK and CDR2 SYGVNS. In DNA, the CDR3 is TGTGCCAGCAGCGGCCGGGACAGGGGCATTTGGGACACCTTC. Translated, it gives CASSGRDRGIWDTF.

The chain employs TRBV20-1 and TRBJ1-1; D gene uncertain. There are 14 residues in the CDR3. Trimming took off 3 bases at V and 1 base at J, with 12 bases between the two ends. Germline V CDR1 and CDR2: DFQATT, SNEGSKA (reference sequence). The CDR3 loop reads CSASGSASNTEAFF. Written as DNA, the CDR3 is TGCAGTGCTAGTGGTTCCGCTTCGAACACTGAAGCTTTCTTT.

As concerns this clonotype: An end of the junction does not agree with germline; a read error may underlie this. The V and J genes are TRBV5-1 and TRBJ1-2, with 9 bases identical to TRBD1. Germline CDR1 is SGHRS and CDR2 is YFSETQ. The CDR3 consists of 15 residues. CDR3 protein: CASSQAGQGNYGYTF. CDR3 DNA sequence: TGTGCCAGCAGCCAAGCGGGACAGGGAAACTATGGCTACACCTTC.

This clonotype turned up a few times. The gene calls are TRBV7-9 and TRBJ2-5; weak D call: TRBD2 (5 bases). V was pared by 6 bases and J by 3 bases, with 14 bases between. CDR1 is SEHNR and CDR2 is FQNEAQ in the germline V gene (reference sequence). The CDR3 is 14 residues long. The chain's CDR3 is CASSFPGRKETQYF. The DNA for the CDR3 is TGTGCCAGCAGTTTCCCGGGAAGGAAAGAGACCCAGTACTTC.

J is TRBJ1-1 and V is TRBV13; D perhaps matches TRBD1 (5 bases). From germline, CDR1 is PRHDT and CDR2 FYEKMQ (reference sequence). V lost 5 bases to trimming and J lost 1 base, with 11 bases between them. There are 14 residues in the CDR3. The CDR3 loop is CASSPVGANTEAFF. In DNA form, the CDR3 reads TGTGCCAGCAGCCCCGTTGGGGCGAACACTGAAGCTTTCTTT.

This clonotype was seen at least ten times. The rearrangement uses TRBV7-3 and TRBJ2-5, with 11 bases lining up with TRBD2. Trimming at V came to 5 bases and at J to 7 bases, leaving 3 bases not matched to a gene. The CDR3 sequence is 13 residues long. The germline CDR1 and CDR2 sequences are SGHTA and FQGTGA. DNA of the CDR3: TGTGCCAGCAGCCTAGCGGGGGGAACGACCCAGTACTTC. It specifies CASSLAGGTTQYF.

This clonotype has ten or more counts. The chain is built from TRBV5-1 and TRBJ1-1; D is possibly TRBD1 (6 bases). CDR3 length equals 12 residues. Germline V lookup: CDR1 SGHRS, CDR2 YFSETQ. V dropped 4 bases and J dropped 8 bases, with 12 bases sitting between them. In DNA form, the CDR3 reads TGCGCCAGCAGCCTTGGACAGCGCGAAGCTTTCTTT. It encodes CASSLGQREAFF.

The chain joins TRBV20-1 to TRBJ2-7; 9 bases fit TRBD2. V gave up 5 bases and J gave up 3 bases; unmatched junction bases: 8. The CDR3 consists of 14 residues. Germline CDR1 is DFQATT and CDR2 is SNEGSKA (reference sequence). This CDR3 reads CSARTSEVLYEQYF. The CDR3 DNA is TGCAGTGCTCGGACTAGCGAGGTTCTCTACGAGCAGTACTTC.

V and J are TRBV20-1 and TRBJ2-7; 10 nucleotides agree with TRBD1. CDR1 is DFQATT, CDR2 SNEGSKA, per germline (reference sequence). The CDR3 runs 14 residues. The trim removed 3 bases at V and 1 base at J, leaving 3 bases unmatched. CDR3 residues: CSARTGGGSYEQYF. In nucleotides, the CDR3 is TGCAGTGCTAGGACAGGGGGCGGGTCCTACGAGCAGTACTTC.

The table lists this clonotype with many counts. This chain links TRBV10-3 with TRBJ2-7; D possibly corresponds to TRBD1 (5 bases). Germline lookup yields CDR1 ENHRY and CDR2 SYGVKD. The CDR3 consists of 13 residues. V shed 2 bases and J shed 4 bases, with 9 bases lying between them. The CDR3 is CAISEVGAYEQYF. As DNA, the CDR3 is TGTGCCATCAGTGAGGTAGGGGCGTACGAGCAGTACTTC.

This clonotype was seen a few times. J is TRBJ1-1 and V is TRBV7-3, with TRBD1 matching 10 bases. V dropped 3 bases and J dropped 1; count of bases not matched to a gene: 2. Germline V gives CDR1 SGHTA, CDR2 FQGTGA. The CDR3 has 15 residues. The CDR3 region is CASSLGQGTNTEAFF. The CDR3 DNA is TGTGCCAGCAGCTTGGGACAGGGGACGAACACTGAAGCTTTCTTT.

The chain uses TRBV10-3 and TRBJ1-3; TRBD1 might be the D (6 bases). This CDR3 is 13 amino acids long. Deletions cut 10 bases from V and 4 bases from J, with 14 bases between. From germline, CDR1 is ENHRY and CDR2 SYGVKD. CDR3 DNA sequence: TGTGCCAGCAGAAAAACAGGGGGAAACACCATATATTTT. Its translation: CASRKTGGNTIYF.

The chain links TRBV7-2 to TRBJ1-1; D gene uncertain. Trimming shortened V by 5 bases and J by 6 bases, and 16 bases separated the two germline ends. Per germline, CDR1 SGHTA and CDR2 FQGNSA. The CDR3 length is 14 residues. CDR3 sequence: CASSRRREGAEAFF. The CDR3 nucleotides read TGTGCCAGCAGCCGCCGCCGGGAGGGCGCTGAAGCTTTCTTT.

At least ten counts were recorded for this clonotype. The chain joins TRBV29-1 to TRBJ1-3; D is undetermined. The CDR3 length is 13 residues. CDR1 is SQVTM, CDR2 ANQGSEA, per germline. With 3 bases removed from V and 5 bases from J, the gap between germline ends came to 11 bases. The CDR3 DNA sequence: TGCAGCGTTGACCTGGGATCGCGAAACACCATATATTTT. As protein: CSVDLGSRNTIYF. The full variable domain, in which reference TRBV29-1 and TRBJ1-3 provide the parts outside the CDR3, is SAVISQKPSRDICQRGTSLTIQCQVDSQVTMMFWYRQQPGQSLTLIATANQGSEATYESGFVIDKFPISRPNLTFSTLTVSNMSPEDSSIYLCSVDLGSRNTIYFGEGSWLTVV.

This clonotype was observed a handful of times. This chain joins TRBV7-9 and TRBJ2-7; 9 nucleotides line up with TRBD1. The V gene's germline CDR1 is SEHNR and CDR2 FQNEAQ (reference sequence). The CDR3 has 16 residues. J lost 1 base, V lost 5 bases, and 9 bases had no gene match. CDR3 sequence (DNA): TGTGCCAGCAGCCAGGAGACGGGACAGGGATCCTACGAGCAGTACTTC. It encodes CASSQETGQGSYEQYF.

The chain combines TRBV14 with TRBJ1-2; D gene unclear. The CDR3 length is 16 residues. Germline CDR1 SGHDN, CDR2 FVKESK. V gave up 1 base and J gave up 3 bases, with 15 bases separating them. The CDR3 DNA reads TGTGCCAGCAGCCAAGTCCTTTTCGGAGGAGACTATGGCTACACCTTC. It translates to CASSQVLFGGDYGYTF.

This clonotype was counted many times. V gene TRBV9 combines with J gene TRBJ1-5; D perhaps matches TRBD1 (6 bases). V was cut by 4 bases and J by 1 base, with 12 bases left in between. Germline V gives CDR1 SGDLS, CDR2 YYNGEE. This CDR3 has 15 residues. CDR3 DNA sequence: TGTGCCAGCAGCCCCATGGGGGCGAGCAATCAGCCCCAGCATTTT. It yields the protein CASSPMGASNQPQHF.

This clonotype was recorded many times. An end of the junction does not agree with germline; a read error may underlie this. J is TRBJ2-5 and V is TRBV12-3 or TRBV12-4, with TRBD1 identical over 8 bases. The CDR3 loop spans 15 amino acids. The CDR3 DNA sequence: TGTGCCAGCAGTCCGGGGACAGGCCACCAAGCGACCCAGTACTTC. Its protein product is CASSPGTGHQATQYF.

The rearrangement links TRBV7-2 to TRBJ1-3; no definite D call. This CDR3 has 15 amino acids. Germline V CDR1 and CDR2: SGHTA, FQGNSA. Deletions cut 1 base from V and 4 bases from J, with 11 bases between. The CDR3 loop reads CASSLVLGPGNTIYF. In DNA form, the CDR3 reads TGTGCCAGCAGCTTAGTATTGGGTCCCGGAAACACCATATATTTT.